A selection of T cell receptor beta chains follows, all from one sample in a study of PD-1 blockade in classical Hodgkin lymphoma. TCRdb's copy holds only in-frame clones and misses some; the assay was immunoSEQ multiplex PCR. The sample includes 95,000 to 100,000 clones, approximately 90% seen only once; the top ten take about 7.1%. Specimen: peripheral blood mononuclear cells (PBMCs), collected before the second cycle of nivolumab. These receptors all come from a human donor with classical Hodgkin lymphoma. CDR3s include the opening cysteine and the closing phenylalanine or tryptophan. D genes are given only for firm matches. Size tells how often a clone was seen (once, few, many) or the class of an expanded clone, and some rows leave it out.

>TRBV4-3|once|TRBJ2-7|TRBD1|17
CASSHLSSGTGVYEQYF
TGCGCCAGCAGCCACCTGTCTTCAGGGACAGGGGTCTACGAGCAGTACTTC
>TRBV6-1|-|TRBJ2-7|-|11
CASRQNYEQYF
TGTGCCAGCAGGCAAAACTACGAGCAGTACTTC
>TRBV9|once|TRBJ2-5|TRBD1|14
CASSGQGLRGTQYF
TGTGCCAGCAGCGGACAGGGTTTAAGGGGGACCCAGTACTTC
>TRBV7-2|-|TRBJ2-1|-|17
CASSRPRGSSSYNEQFF
TGTGCCAGCAGTAGACCGCGGGGTTCAAGCTCCTACAATGAGCAGTTCTTC
>TRBV7-9|-|TRBJ2-1|TRBD2|15
CASSLVLAGGLEQFF
TGTGCCAGCAGCTTAGTGCTAGCGGGGGGGCTTGAGCAGTTCTTC
>TRBV7-2|-|TRBJ1-1|-|14
CASSPRMGNTEAFF
TGTGCCAGCAGCCCCCGGATGGGTAACACTGAAGCTTTCTTT
>TRBV5-1|-|TRBJ2-3|-|14
CASSLAGSWDTQYF
TGCGCCAGCAGCTTGGCCGGGTCTTGGGATACGCAGTATTTT
>TRBV7-3|-|TRBJ2-1|-|13
CASSSVGYNEQFF
TGTGCCAGCAGCTCCGTGGGTTACAATGAGCAGTTCTTC
>TRBV18|-|TRBJ1-5|-|14
CASSPGPSNQPQHF
TGTGCCAGCTCACCAGGGCCCAGCAATCAGCCCCAGCATTTT
>TRBV4-2|-|TRBJ2-1|TRBD2|16
CASRRLAGGLYNEQFF
TGTGCCAGCAGACGACTAGCGGGGGGACTTTACAATGAGCAGTTCTTC
>TRBV27|-|TRBJ2-1|-|12
CASSLGLDEQFF
TGTGCCAGCAGTTTAGGGTTGGATGAGCAGTTCTTC
>TRBV5-4|-|TRBJ2-5|TRBD1|14
CASSPGGALETQYF
TGTGCCAGCAGCCCAGGGGGCGCGTTGGAGACCCAGTACTTC
>TRBV7-9|-|TRBJ1-2|-|15
CASSQSGNLVYGYTF
TGTGCCAGCAGCCAGTCGGGGAACCTTGTCTATGGCTACACCTTC
>TRBV6-6|-|TRBJ2-3|TRBD2|16
CASSSPASGGPDTQYF
TGTGCCAGCAGTTCCCCCGCGAGCGGGGGGCCTGATACGCAGTATTTT
>TRBV5-8|-|TRBJ1-3|-|17
CASSHPGGWGALNTIYF
TGTGCCAGCAGCCACCCGGGCGGTTGGGGGGCGCTGAACACCATATATTTT
>TRBV30|-|TRBJ1-3|-|11
CAWSLGDTIYF
TGTGCCTGGAGTCTTGGGGACACCATATATTTT
>TRBV27|-|TRBJ2-7|TRBD1|14
CASSAGTVSYEQYF
TGTGCCAGCAGTGCTGGGACAGTCTCCTACGAGCAGTACTTC
>TRBV2|-|TRBJ2-7|-|16
CASSAVEAGAGGEQYF
TGTGCCAGCAGTGCGGTAGAGGCAGGGGCCGGGGGCGAGCAGTACTTC
>TRBV25-1|-|TRBJ1-1|TRBD1|13
CASRAGGASEAFF
TGTGCCAGCAGGGCAGGGGGCGCGAGTGAAGCTTTCTTT
>TRBV2|few|TRBJ1-1|-|14
CASSDYRANTEAFF
TGTGCCAGCAGTGATTATAGGGCGAACACTGAAGCTTTCTTT
>TRBV13|-|TRBJ2-5|-|15
CASSLGWVADETQYF
TGTGCCAGCAGCTTAGGGTGGGTAGCGGATGAGACCCAGTACTTC
>TRBV18|-|TRBJ2-7|-|14
CASSPQSESYEQYF
TGTGCCAGCTCACCACAGTCAGAGTCCTACGAGCAGTACTTC
>TRBV27|-|TRBJ1-1|TRBD1|15
CASSPRTGSFTEAFF
TGTGCCAGCAGTCCCCGGACAGGTAGTTTCACTGAAGCTTTCTTT
>TRBV6-5|-|TRBJ2-7|TRBD1|14
CASSPDRGSYEQYF
TGTGCCAGCAGCCCCGACAGGGGGTCCTACGAGCAGTACTTC
>TRBV7-2|-|TRBJ1-1|TRBD1|14
CASSLQGANTEAFF
TGTGCCAGCAGCTTACAGGGGGCCAACACTGAAGCTTTCTTT
>TRBV7-2|-|TRBJ2-1|-|14
CASSLGGGINEQFF
TGTGCCAGCAGCTTAGGTGGGGGGATAAATGAGCAGTTCTTC
>TRBV5-6|-|TRBJ2-7|-|12
CASSVWRDEQYF
TGTGCCAGCAGTGTCTGGAGGGACGAGCAGTACTTC
>TRBV27|-|TRBJ2-7|TRBD1|12
CASSNRGHEQYF
TGTGCCAGCAGTAACAGGGGGCATGAGCAGTACTTC
>TRBV6-1|-|TRBJ2-1|TRBD2|14
CASMTSGGYNEQFF
TGTGCCAGTATGACTAGCGGGGGATACAATGAGCAGTTCTTC
>TRBV30|-|TRBJ1-4|TRBD1|14
CAWNQGAANEKLFF
TGTGCCTGGAACCAGGGGGCGGCTAATGAAAAACTGTTTTTT
>TRBV7-8|-|TRBJ2-7|TRBD1|16
CASSFVVDRAFYEQYF
TGTGCCAGCAGCTTTGTAGTAGACAGGGCCTTCTACGAGCAGTACTTC
>TRBV2|few|TRBJ1-6|TRBD1|14
CASSPGQGNSPLHF
TGTGCCAGCAGTCCGGGACAGGGGAATTCACCCCTCCACTTT
>TRBV18|-|TRBJ1-6|TRBD1|15
CASSPGQGSNSPLHF
TGTGCCAGCTCACCGGGACAGGGGAGCAATTCACCCCTCCACTTT
>TRBV2|-|TRBJ1-5|TRBD1|15
CASSQSTGFNQPQHF
TGTGCCAGCAGTCAATCGACAGGGTTCAATCAGCCCCAGCATTTT